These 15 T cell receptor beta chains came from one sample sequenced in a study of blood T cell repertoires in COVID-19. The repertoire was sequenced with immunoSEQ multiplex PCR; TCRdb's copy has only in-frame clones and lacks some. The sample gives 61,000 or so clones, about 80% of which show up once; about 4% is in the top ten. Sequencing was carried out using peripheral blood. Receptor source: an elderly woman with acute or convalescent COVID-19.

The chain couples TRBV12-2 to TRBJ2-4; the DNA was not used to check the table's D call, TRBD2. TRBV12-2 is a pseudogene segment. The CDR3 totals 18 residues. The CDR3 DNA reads TGTGCAAGTCGCCTACCCAAAAGCAGGGAGGGATGGGGGGACATTCAGTACTTC. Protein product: CASRLPKSREGWGDIQYF.

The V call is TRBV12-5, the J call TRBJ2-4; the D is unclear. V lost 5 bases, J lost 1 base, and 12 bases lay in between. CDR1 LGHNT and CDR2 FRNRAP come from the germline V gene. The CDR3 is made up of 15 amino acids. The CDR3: CASGDQVIAKNIQYF. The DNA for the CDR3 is TGTGCTAGTGGTGATCAGGTCATCGCCAAAAACATTCAGTACTTC. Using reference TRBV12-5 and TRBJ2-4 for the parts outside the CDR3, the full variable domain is DARVTQTPRHKVTEMGQEVTMRCQPILGHNTVFWYRQTMMQGLELLAYFRNRAPLDDSGMPKDRFSAEMPDATLATLKIQPSEPRDSAVYFCASGDQVIAKNIQYFGAGTRLSVL.

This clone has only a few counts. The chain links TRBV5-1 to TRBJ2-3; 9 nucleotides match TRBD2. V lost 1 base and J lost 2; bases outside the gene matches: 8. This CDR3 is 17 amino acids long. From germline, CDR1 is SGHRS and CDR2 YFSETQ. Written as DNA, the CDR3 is TGCGCCAGCAGCTTGATCTCTAGCGGGGATCCCACAGATACGCAGTATTTT. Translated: CASSLISSGDPTDTQYF.

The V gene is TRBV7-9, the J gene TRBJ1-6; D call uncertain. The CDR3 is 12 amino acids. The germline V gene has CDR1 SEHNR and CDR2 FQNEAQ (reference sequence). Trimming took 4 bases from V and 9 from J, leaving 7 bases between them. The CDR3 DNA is TGTGCCAGCAGCTATTCCGGTTCACCCCTCCACTTT. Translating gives CASSYSGSPLHF. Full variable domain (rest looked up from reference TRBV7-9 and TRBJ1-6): DTGVSQNPRHKITKRGQNVTFRCDPISEHNRLYWYRQTLGQGPEFLTYFQNEAQLEKSRLLSDRFSAERPKGSFSTLEIQRTEQGDSAMYLCASSYSGSPLHFGNGTRLTVT.

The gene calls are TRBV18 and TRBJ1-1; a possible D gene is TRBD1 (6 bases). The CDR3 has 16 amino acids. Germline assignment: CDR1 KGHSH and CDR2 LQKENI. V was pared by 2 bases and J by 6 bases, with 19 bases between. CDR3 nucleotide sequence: TGTGCCAGCTCACCAACCCTGTCACAGGGTTCGGCTGAAGCTTTCTTT. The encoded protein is CASSPTLSQGSAEAFF.

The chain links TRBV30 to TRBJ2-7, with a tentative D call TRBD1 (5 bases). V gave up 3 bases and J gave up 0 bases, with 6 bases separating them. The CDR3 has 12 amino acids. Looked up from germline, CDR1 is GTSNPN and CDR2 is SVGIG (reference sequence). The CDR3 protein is CAWRGDSYEQYF. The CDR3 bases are TGTGCCTGGAGAGGGGACTCCTACGAGCAGTACTTC.

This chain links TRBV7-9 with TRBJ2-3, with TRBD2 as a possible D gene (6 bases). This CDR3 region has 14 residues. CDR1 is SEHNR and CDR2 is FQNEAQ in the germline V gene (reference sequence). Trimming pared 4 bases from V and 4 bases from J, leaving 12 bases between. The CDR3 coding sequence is TGTGCCAGCAGCTCCGAGGGACTCGCAGATACGCAGTATTTT. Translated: CASSSEGLADTQYF. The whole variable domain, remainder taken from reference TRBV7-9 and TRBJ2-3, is DTGVSQNPRHKITKRGQNVTFRCDPISEHNRLYWYRQTLGQGPEFLTYFQNEAQLEKSRLLSDRFSAERPKGSFSTLEIQRTEQGDSAMYLCASSSEGLADTQYFGPGTRLTVL.

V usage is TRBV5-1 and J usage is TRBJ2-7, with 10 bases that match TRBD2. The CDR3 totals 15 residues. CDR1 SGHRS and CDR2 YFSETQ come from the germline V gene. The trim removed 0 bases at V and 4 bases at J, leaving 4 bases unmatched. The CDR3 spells CASSLAPSGSYEQYF. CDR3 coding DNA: TGCGCCAGCAGCTTGGCCCCTAGCGGGAGTTACGAGCAGTACTTC. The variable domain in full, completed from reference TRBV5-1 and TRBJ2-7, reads KAGVTQTPRYLIKTRGQQVTLSCSPISGHRSVSWYQQTPGQGLQFLFEYFSETQRNKGNFPGRFSGRQFSNSRSEMNVSTLELGDSALYLCASSLAPSGSYEQYFGPGTRLTVT.

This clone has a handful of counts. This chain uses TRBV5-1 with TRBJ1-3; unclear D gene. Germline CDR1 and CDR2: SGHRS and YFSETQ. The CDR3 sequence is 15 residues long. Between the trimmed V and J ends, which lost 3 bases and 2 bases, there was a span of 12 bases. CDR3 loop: CASSSYLNAGNTIYF. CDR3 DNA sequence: TGCGCCAGCAGCTCCTATCTAAATGCTGGAAACACCATATATTTT.

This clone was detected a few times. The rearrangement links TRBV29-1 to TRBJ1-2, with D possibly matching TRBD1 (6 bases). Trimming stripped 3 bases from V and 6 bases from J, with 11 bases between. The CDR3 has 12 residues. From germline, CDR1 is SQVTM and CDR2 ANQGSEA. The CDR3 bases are TGCAGCGTTGAGGACAGATTGGATGGCTACACCTTC. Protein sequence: CSVEDRLDGYTF. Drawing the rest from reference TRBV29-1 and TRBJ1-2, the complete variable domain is SAVISQKPSRDICQRGTSLTIQCQVDSQVTMMFWYRQQPGQSLTLIATANQGSEATYESGFVIDKFPISRPNLTFSTLTVSNMSPEDSSIYLCSVEDRLDGYTFGSGTRLTVV.

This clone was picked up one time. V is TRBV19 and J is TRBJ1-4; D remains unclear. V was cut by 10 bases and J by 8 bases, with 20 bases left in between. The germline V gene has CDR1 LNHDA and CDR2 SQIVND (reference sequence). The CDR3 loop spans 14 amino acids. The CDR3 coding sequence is TGTGCCACCAAAGCAGAGAGATCGGGAGAAAAACTGTTTTTT. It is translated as CATKAERSGEKLFF.

CDR3 loop: CASSGGGGANYNEQFF. The DNA for the CDR3 is TGTGCCAGCAGCGGGGGAGGCGGCGCTAACTACAATGAGCAGTTCTTC. The gene calls are TRBV5-8 and TRBJ2-1, with D tentatively TRBD2 (6 bases). The V gene lost 4 bases and the J gene lost 3 bases, with 17 bases spanning the gap. Germline V gene lookup returns CDR1 SGHTS and CDR2 YDEGEE. CDR3 size: 16 residues. Together with reference TRBV5-8 and TRBJ2-1, the CDR3 gives the full variable domain: EAGVTQSPTHLIKTRGQQATLRCSPISGHTSVYWYQQALGLGLQFLLWYDEGEERNRGNFPPRFSGRQFPNYSSELNVNALELEDSALYLCASSGGGGANYNEQFFGPGTRLTVL.

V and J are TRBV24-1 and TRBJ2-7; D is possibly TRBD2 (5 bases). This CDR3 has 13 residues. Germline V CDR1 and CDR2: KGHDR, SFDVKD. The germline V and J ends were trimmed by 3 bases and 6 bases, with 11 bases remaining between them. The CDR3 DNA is TGTGCCACCAGTGATCCCTCGGGGAGCGAGCAGTACTTC. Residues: CATSDPSGSEQYF.

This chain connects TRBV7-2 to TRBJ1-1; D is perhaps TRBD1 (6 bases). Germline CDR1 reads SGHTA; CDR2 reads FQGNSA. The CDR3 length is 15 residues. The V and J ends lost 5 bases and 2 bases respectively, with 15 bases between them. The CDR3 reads CASSPPTGLNTEAFF. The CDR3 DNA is TGTGCCAGCAGCCCGCCGACAGGTTTAAACACTGAAGCTTTCTTT.

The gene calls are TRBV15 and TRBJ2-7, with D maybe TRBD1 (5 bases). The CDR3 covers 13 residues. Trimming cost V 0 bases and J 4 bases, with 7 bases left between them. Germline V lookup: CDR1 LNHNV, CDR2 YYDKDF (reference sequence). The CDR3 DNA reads TGTGCCACCAGCAGAGAAAACAGGTACGAGCAGTACTTC. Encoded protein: CATSRENRYEQYF.